The present TCR beta chain was sequenced within a study of graft-versus-host responses after intestinal transplantation. About the study: All recipients were transplanted with multivisceral, liver-intestinal, or isolated intestinal grafts. Induction with anti-thymocyte globulin, then tacrolimus and steroids for about 3 years, was given to all recipients. Study-wide results and limits: Analysis identified GvH clones in recipient marrow, with some appearing first in ileum or blood.

Germline values: CDR1 MDHEN, CDR2 SYDVKM. V was cut by 6 bases and J by 2 bases, with 17 bases left in between. The CDR3 sequence is 15 residues long. Assay used: immunoSEQ multiplex PCR; TCRdb lists only in-frame clones, some missing. Of over 85,000 clones listed, roughly 93% are singletons. Notes on this clone: Its antigen is not identified.

The chain has TRBV28 and TRBJ2-7; the D gene is possibly TRBD1 (5 bases). The origin of this receptor is a human donor who received an intestinal transplant. This material consisted of unstimulated CD8+ T cells sorted from spleen or lymph node cells, taken before intestinal transplant. CDR3 sequence: CASRLDSQVAYEQYF. The CDR3 DNA reads TGTGCCAGCAGGCTCGACAGTCAAGTGGCCTACGAGCAGTACTTC.